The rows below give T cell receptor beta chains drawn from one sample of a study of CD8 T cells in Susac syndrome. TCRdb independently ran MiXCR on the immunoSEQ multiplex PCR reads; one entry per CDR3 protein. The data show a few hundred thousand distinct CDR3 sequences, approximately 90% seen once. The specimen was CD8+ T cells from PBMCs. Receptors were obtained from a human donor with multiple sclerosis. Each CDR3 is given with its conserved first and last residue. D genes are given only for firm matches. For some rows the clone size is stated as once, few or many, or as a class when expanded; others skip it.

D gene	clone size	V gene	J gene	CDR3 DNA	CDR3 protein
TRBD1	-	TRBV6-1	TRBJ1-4	TGTGCCAGCAGTGCTCCCGGGACAGGGGCAACTAATGAAAAACTGTTTTTT	CASSAPGTGATNEKLFF
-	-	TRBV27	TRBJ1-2	TGTGCCAGCAGCCGAAAGGGCAACTATGGCTACACCTTC	CASSRKGNYGYTF
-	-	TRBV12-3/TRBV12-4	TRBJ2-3	TGTGCCAGCAGCTTCAGCGGAAGCGCGGCAGATACGCAGTATTTT	CASSFSGSAADTQYF
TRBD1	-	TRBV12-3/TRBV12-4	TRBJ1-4	TGTGCCAGCAGTCCAAACCGGGTCAGGGGGGGTGAAAAACTGTTTTTT	CASSPNRVRGGEKLFF
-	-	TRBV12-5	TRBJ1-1	TGTGCTAGTGGTTTTGGCCGGACGAACACTGAAGCTTTCTTT	CASGFGRTNTEAFF
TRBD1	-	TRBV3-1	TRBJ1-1	TGTGCCAGCAGCCAAGTATGGACAGGGGTTGGGAACACTGAAGCTTTCTTT	CASSQVWTGVGNTEAFF
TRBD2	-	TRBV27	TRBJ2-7	TGTGCCAGCAGCGTACTAGCGGGCGGGCCGCGCGAGCAGTACTTC	CASSVLAGGPREQYF
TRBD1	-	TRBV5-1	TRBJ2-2	TGCGCCAGCAGCTCCCGGGAAGGACAGGGGTTAACAGGCAACACCGGGGAGCTGTTTTTT	CASSSREGQGLTGNTGELFF
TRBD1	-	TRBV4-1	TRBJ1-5	TGCGCCAGCAGCCAGATTACAGGGGGAAGGGCGCCCCAGCATTTT	CASSQITGGRAPQHF
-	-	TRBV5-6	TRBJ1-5	TGTGCCAGCAGCTTGTCCGCAGGGAAACCCCAGCATTTT	CASSLSAGKPQHF
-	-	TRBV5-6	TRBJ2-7	TGTGCCAGCAGCTTGGCCCCAGCAACCTACGAGCAGTACTTC	CASSLAPATYEQYF
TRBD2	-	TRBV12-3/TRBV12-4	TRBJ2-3	TGTGCCAGCAGTTCAATTCTGACTAGCGCCACAGATACGCAGTATTTT	CASSSILTSATDTQYF
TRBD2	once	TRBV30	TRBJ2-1	TGTGCCTGGGAGCCGTGGGGGGGGAAAGGGAATGAGCAGTTCTTC	CAWEPWGGKGNEQFF
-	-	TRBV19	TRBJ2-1	TGTGCCAGTAGTACCCCCTACAATGAGCAGTTCTTC	CASSTPYNEQFF
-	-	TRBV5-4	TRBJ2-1	TGTGCCAGCAGCTTGATACCTAGCGAATACAATGAGCAGTTCTTC	CASSLIPSEYNEQFF
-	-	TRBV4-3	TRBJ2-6	TGCGCCAGCAGCCAAATCACCGCCCCGGTAGCTGGGGCCAACGTCCTGACTTTC	CASSQITAPVAGANVLTF
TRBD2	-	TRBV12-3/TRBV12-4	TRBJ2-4	TGTGCCAGCAGTTTAGCGCTGAGCGGGGGGGCGGCTAAGTACTTC	CASSLALSGGAAKYF
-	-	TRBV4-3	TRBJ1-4	TGCGCCAGCAGCCAAGATCCCCATCCTTCTTCAACTAATGAAAAACTGTTTTTT	CASSQDPHPSSTNEKLFF
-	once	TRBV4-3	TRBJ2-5	TGCGCCAGCAGCCAAGATACTAGATGGCAAGAGACCCAGTACTTC	CASSQDTRWQETQYF
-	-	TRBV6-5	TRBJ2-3	TGTGCCAGCAGTTACTCAGCGGGTGGAGATACGCAGTATTTT	CASSYSAGGDTQYF
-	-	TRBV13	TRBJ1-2	TGTGCCAGCAGCTTGGGGAAAGGGTACTATGGCTACACCTTC	CASSLGKGYYGYTF
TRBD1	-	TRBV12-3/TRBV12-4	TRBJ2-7	TGTGCCAGCAGTTTATGGGACAGGGGGCGCCCCGGGTCCGAGCAGTACTTC	CASSLWDRGRPGSEQYF
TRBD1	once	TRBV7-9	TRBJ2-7	TGTGCCAGCAGCTTAGCAGAGGGGGCCCTTCTGAGGGGCCCTTACTTC	CASSLAEGALLRGPYF
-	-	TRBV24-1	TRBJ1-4	TGTGCCACCAGTGATTTGCTAGGGAGACCGCCAGCAACTAATGAAAAACTGTTTTTT	CATSDLLGRPPATNEKLFF
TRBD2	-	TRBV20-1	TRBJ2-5	TGCAGTGCCCGGACTAGCGGACAAGAGACCCAGTACTTC	CSARTSGQETQYF
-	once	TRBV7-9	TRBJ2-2	TGTGCCAGCAGCTTAGTAACTACCGGGGAGCTGTTTTTT	CASSLVTTGELFF
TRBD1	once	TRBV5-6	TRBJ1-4	TGTGCCAGCAGCGTATCGACAGGGGGAAAACTGTTTTTT	CASSVSTGGKLFF
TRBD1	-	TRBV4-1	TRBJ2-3	TGCGCCAGCAGCCAAGGCCTTGACAGGGGGTGGACAGATACGCAGTATTTT	CASSQGLDRGWTDTQYF
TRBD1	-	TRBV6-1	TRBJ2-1	TGTGCCAGCAGTCCGACAGGGGTCGAGCAGTTCTTC	CASSPTGVEQFF
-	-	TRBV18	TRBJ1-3	TGTGCCAGCTCACCCCCGGACGGGCCAGCAAACACCATATATTTT	CASSPPDGPANTIYF
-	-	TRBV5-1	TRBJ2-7	TGCGCCAGCAGCTTGGCCTCGGGATCGAGGTACGAGCAGTACTTC	CASSLASGSRYEQYF
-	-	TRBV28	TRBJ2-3	TGTGCCAGCAGTTTAACTAGTCCTAGCACAGATACGCAGTATTTT	CASSLTSPSTDTQYF
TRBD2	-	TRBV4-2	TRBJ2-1	TGTGCCAGCAGCGCCCGACTAGCGGCAAACAATGAGCAGTTCTTC	CASSARLAANNEQFF
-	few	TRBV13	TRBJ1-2	TGTGCCAGCAGCGCGGACCGTACCTCCGGCTACACCTTC	CASSADRTSGYTF
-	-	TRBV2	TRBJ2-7	TGTGCCAGCAGTGATGAGAACAGATCCTACGAGCAGTACTTC	CASSDENRSYEQYF
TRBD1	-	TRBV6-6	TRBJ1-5	TGTGCCAGCAGTTTCTCGACAGGGGTACAGCCCCAGCATTTT	CASSFSTGVQPQHF
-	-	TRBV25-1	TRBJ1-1	TGTGCCAGCAGTGAAGAAGGGATGACTGAAGCTTTCTTT	CASSEEGMTEAFF
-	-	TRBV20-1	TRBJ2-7	TGCAGTGCTAGAGATTCTGCCGAGGACTACGAGCAGTACTTC	CSARDSAEDYEQYF
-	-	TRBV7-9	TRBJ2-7	TGTGCCAGCAGCTTGGTTCCAGCCTACGAGCAGTACTTC	CASSLVPAYEQYF
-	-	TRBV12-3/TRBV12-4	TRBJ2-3	TGTGCCAGCAGTTTGGGCGAAGTGGGGGGTACGCAGTATTTT	CASSLGEVGGTQYF
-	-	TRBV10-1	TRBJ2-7	TGCGCCAGCAGTGAGATGGGGGCCCCCTACGAGCAGTACTTC	CASSEMGAPYEQYF
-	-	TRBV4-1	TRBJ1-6	TGCGCCAGCAGCCAAGACCCAGGGGTGGGAAATTCACCCCTCCACTTT	CASSQDPGVGNSPLHF
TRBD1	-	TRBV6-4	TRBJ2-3	TGTGCCAGCGGGACCGGACAGGAAACAGATACGCAGTATTTT	CASGTGQETDTQYF
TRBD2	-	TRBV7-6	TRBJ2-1	TGTGCCAGCAGCTTAGTACTAGCGAACAATGAGCAGTTCTTC	CASSLVLANNEQFF
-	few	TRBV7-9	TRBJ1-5	TGTGCCAGCAGCCCTGGACAGAATCAGCCCCAGCATTTT	CASSPGQNQPQHF
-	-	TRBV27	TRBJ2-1	TGTGCCAGCAGTCTTCAAACTAGCCATGAGCAGTTCTTC	CASSLQTSHEQFF
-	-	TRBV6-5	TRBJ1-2	TGTGCCAGCAGGACCCCGGGCCCCTATGGCTACACCTTC	CASRTPGPYGYTF
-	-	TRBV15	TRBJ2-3	TGTGCCACCAGCAGATACCAGGGAAATGGGGCAGATACGCAGTATTTT	CATSRYQGNGADTQYF
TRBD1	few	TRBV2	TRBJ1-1	TGTGCCAGCAGTGATGGTTTGGGGACAGGAGGTTTCTTT	CASSDGLGTGGFF
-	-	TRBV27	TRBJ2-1	TGTGCCAGCAGTTCCTGGATGACTAGTTCGAATGAGCAGTTCTTC	CASSSWMTSSNEQFF
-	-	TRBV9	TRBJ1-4	TGTGCCAGCAGCGCCGGGGAAGAAAAACTGTTTTTT	CASSAGEEKLFF
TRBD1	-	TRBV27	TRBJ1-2	TGTGCCAGCGCGGGACAGGGGACTGGCTACACCTTC	CASAGQGTGYTF
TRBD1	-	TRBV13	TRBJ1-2	TGTGCCAGCAGTCCAACCCCGACAGGGAGAGTGGAAGGCTTC	CASSPTPTGRVEGF
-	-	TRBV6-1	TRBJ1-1	TGTGCCAGCAGTGAAGCGACCCCTGAAGCTTTCTTT	CASSEATPEAFF
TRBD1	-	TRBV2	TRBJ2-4	TGTGCCAGCAGTGAGCCGACAGGGCGGCTGAAAGCCAAAAACATTCAGTACTTC	CASSEPTGRLKAKNIQYF